These 31 T cell receptor beta chains were sequenced from one sample in a study of T cells in Graves' hyperthyroidism and ophthalmopathy. Researchers amplified the TCR beta CDR3 regions from RNA transcripts. The primer set for the first-round RT-PCR of the TCR CDR3 was HTBI. TCRdb re-analysed the multiplex PCR reads in MiXCR, keeping a single row per CDR3 protein. The data show hundreds of thousands of distinct CDR3 sequences, roughly 15% seen once. Input material: blood. These receptors came from a woman in her 50s with Graves' ophthalmopathy.

This clonotype was found many times. The chain employs TRBV7-9 and TRBJ2-1; no clear D. V was trimmed by 1 base and J by 0 bases, leaving 4 bases between them. Germline V gene data show CDR1 as SEHNR and CDR2 as FQNEAQ (reference sequence). The CDR3 loop spans 14 amino acids. CDR3 protein: CASSLVGSYNEQFF. CDR3 nucleotides: TGTGCCAGCAGCTTAGTCGGCTCCTACAATGAGCAGTTCTTC.

This clonotype has ten or more counts. The chain links TRBV20-1 to TRBJ2-1, with TRBD1 matching 9 bases. The V segment lost 3 bases and the J segment 3 bases; nucleotides outside the gene matches: 3. This CDR3 comprises 14 residues. Germline CDR1 reads DFQATT; CDR2 reads SNEGSKA (reference sequence). The CDR3 DNA is TGCAGTGCTAGGGAGACAGGGGGCTACAATGAGCAGTTCTTC. Amino acid sequence: CSARETGGYNEQFF.

This clonotype was detected ten times or more. V usage is TRBV27 and J usage is TRBJ2-7, with TRBD1 matching over 7 bases. V trimming: 3 bases; J trimming: 6 bases; junction bases outside the gene matches: 5. The CDR3 loop spans 13 amino acids. In germline, CDR1 is MNHEY, CDR2 SMNVEV (reference sequence). The CDR3 coding sequence is TGTGCCAGCAGTTTTGACAGGGAAGCCGAGCAGTACTTC. Residues: CASSFDREAEQYF.

This clonotype has a count of ten or more. The chain uses TRBV27 and TRBJ2-2; the match to TRBD2 covers 11 bases. V was clipped by 6 bases and J by 7 bases; unmatched bases: 10. Germline loops: CDR1 MNHEY, CDR2 SMNVEV (reference sequence). This CDR3 contains 16 residues. The DNA for the CDR3 is TGTGCCAGCAGCATCCTAGCGGGAGGTAGTGGCGGGGAGCTGTTTTTT. This gives the protein CASSILAGGSGGELFF.

The V and J genes are TRBV7-9 and TRBJ2-7, with 10 bases that match TRBD2. Germline V CDR1 and CDR2: SEHNR, FQNEAQ (reference sequence). V was pared by 1 base and J by 2 bases, with 14 bases of the junction left unmatched. This CDR3 is 19 amino acids long. The CDR3 sequence: CASSLGVASGRGDPYEQYF. The CDR3 DNA is TGTGCCAGCAGCTTAGGGGTGGCTAGCGGGAGAGGGGATCCCTACGAGCAGTACTTC.

This clonotype was observed many times. The chain is built from TRBV9 and TRBJ2-7, with TRBD1 as a possible D gene (5 bases). In germline, CDR1 is SGDLS, CDR2 YYNGEE. The CDR3 has 14 residues. The V end lost 3 bases, the J end lost 3 bases, and 13 bases lay between the germline ends. CDR3 sequence: CASSATGRHYEQYF. DNA for the CDR3: TGTGCCAGCAGCGCAACAGGTCGCCACTACGAGCAGTACTTC.

The chain has TRBV28 and TRBJ1-1; 8 positions agree with TRBD1. V shed 3 bases and J 1 base; nucleotides not matched to a gene: 7. Germline loops: CDR1 MDHEN, CDR2 SYDVKM. CDR3 size: 16 residues. CDR3 DNA sequence: TGTGCCAGCAGTTTCCCCCGGGACAGGACGAACACTGAAGCTTTCTTT. This codes for CASSFPRDRTNTEAFF.

The table lists this clonotype with many counts. This sequence joins TRBV12-3 or TRBV12-4 and TRBJ1-1; 7 nucleotides agree with TRBD1. The CDR3 is 12 amino acids. Trimming took 3 bases from V and 9 from J; bases not matched to a gene: 4. Written as DNA, the CDR3 is TGTGCCAGCAGTTTGTCCAGGGGGAAAGCTTTCTTT. Amino acid sequence: CASSLSRGKAFF.

This clonotype has only a few counts. The gene calls are TRBV4-3 and TRBJ2-5, with 8 bases identical to TRBD2. This CDR3 spans 18 amino acids. The germline V gene has CDR1 LGHNA and CDR2 YSLEER. The V segment lost 0 bases and the J segment 5 bases; nucleotides outside the gene matches: 14. CDR3 in amino acids: CASSQESSGSGISETQYF. The CDR3 region has the DNA TGCGCCAGCAGCCAAGAGTCGAGCGGGAGTGGGATTTCGGAGACCCAGTACTTC.

In this sample, this clonotype turned up many times. The chain couples TRBV6-1 to TRBJ1-2, with 9 positions matching TRBD1. The CDR3 sequence is 16 residues long. With 4 bases clipped from V and 4 bases from J, the junction kept 10 bases outside the gene matches. Germline CDR1 MNHNS, CDR2 SASEGT. CDR3 amino acids: CASSATRGQGGYGYTF. CDR3 nucleotide sequence: TGTGCCAGCAGTGCAACCCGGGGACAGGGTGGCTATGGCTACACCTTC.

This clonotype was found a few times. The chain uses TRBV6-1 and TRBJ1-5; D gene unclear. Germline loops: CDR1 MNHNS, CDR2 SASEGT. Trimming pared 10 bases from V and 0 bases from J, leaving 16 bases between. The length of the CDR3 is 15 residues. CDR3 sequence reads: CATAPLVNSNQPQHF. In nucleotides, the CDR3 is TGTGCCACCGCCCCTCTAGTTAATAGCAATCAGCCCCAGCATTTT.

As concerns this clonotype: This CDR3 fails to terminate in the conserved phenylalanine or tryptophan, so it likely reflects a read error. V is TRBV4-3 and J is TRBJ1-1; the match to TRBD1 covers 7 bases. The CDR3 has 15 residues. The V gene end was trimmed by 7 bases and the J gene end by 5 bases; junction bases not matched to a gene: 13. Per the germline V gene, CDR1 is LGHNA and CDR2 is YSLEER. The CDR3 region is CASTRDRANPTEAFV. The CDR3 DNA is TGCGCCAGCACCCGAGACAGGGCCAACCCTACTGAAGCTTTCGTT.

This clonotype was detected many times. The chain couples TRBV20-1 to TRBJ1-2; D unclear. Trimming left V 4 bases short and J 6 bases short, with 9 bases between. CDR1 is DFQATT, CDR2 SNEGSKA, per germline (reference sequence). The length of the CDR3 is 11 residues. CDR3 loop: CSATGWHGYTF. The DNA for the CDR3 is TGCAGTGCTACGGGGTGGCATGGCTACACCTTC.

This clonotype was detected only a few times. This chain connects TRBV11-2 to TRBJ1-5; D gene uncertain. This CDR3 is 14 amino acids long. Germline lookup yields CDR1 SGHAT and CDR2 FQNNGV. The V gene lost 1 base and the J gene lost 2 bases, with 6 bases spanning the gap. The DNA for the CDR3 is TGTGCCAGCAGCTTAGCATACGGCAATCAGCCCCAGCATTTT. Protein product: CASSLAYGNQPQHF.

This clonotype was seen many times. The chain uses TRBV28 and TRBJ1-1; tentatively, D is TRBD1 (5 bases). This CDR3 comprises 12 residues. Trimming took 3 bases from V and 7 from J, leaving 9 bases between them. Germline V CDR1 and CDR2: MDHEN, SYDVKM. CDR3 nucleotide sequence: TGTGCCAGCAGTTTGGGACTCCGTGAAGCTTTCTTT. Its protein product is CASSLGLREAFF.

This clonotype was counted ten times or more. This chain uses TRBV30 with TRBJ1-1, with D unclear. Germline lookup yields CDR1 GTSNPN and CDR2 SVGIG (reference sequence). Trimming left V 4 bases short and J 0 bases short, with 6 bases between. CDR3 size: 12 residues. The CDR3 sequence: CAWNQLNTEAFF. The CDR3 region has the DNA TGTGCCTGGAATCAGTTGAACACTGAAGCTTTCTTT.

This clonotype was found many times. The rearrangement links TRBV28 to TRBJ2-3, with unresolved D. The germline CDR1 and CDR2 sequences are MDHEN and SYDVKM. V was shortened by 6 bases and J by 3 bases, with 7 bases between the two germline ends. The CDR3 loop spans 12 amino acids. The CDR3 bases are TGTGCCAGCAGACCACCGACAGATACGCAGTATTTT. Its translation is CASRPPTDTQYF.

The genes are TRBV19 and TRBJ1-1, with TRBD1 matching over 7 bases. The V gene's germline CDR1 is LNHDA and CDR2 SQIVND (reference sequence). V lost 6 bases, J lost 6 bases, and 10 bases stayed unmatched. The CDR3 extends over 14 amino acids. The chain's CDR3 is CASRSTGVGSEAFF. The DNA for the CDR3 is TGTGCCAGTAGATCAACAGGGGTTGGCTCTGAAGCTTTCTTT.

This clonotype was seen ten or more times. The CDR3 loop reads CASSISGSNEQFF. The CDR3 nucleotides read TGTGCCAGCAGCATCTCAGGGTCCAATGAGCAGTTCTTC. The chain links TRBV7-9 to TRBJ2-1; tentative D call: TRBD1 (5 bases). The CDR3 covers 13 residues. Germline V gene data show CDR1 as SEHNR and CDR2 as FQNEAQ (reference sequence). Trimming took off 5 bases at V and 6 bases at J, with 11 bases between the two ends.

This clonotype was seen ten or more times. The chain is built from TRBV20-1 and TRBJ1-5; D is unclear. The germline V gene has CDR1 DFQATT and CDR2 SNEGSKA (reference sequence). V lost 0 bases to trimming and J lost 3 bases, with 15 bases between them. This CDR3 has 16 residues. The DNA for the CDR3 is TGCAGTGCTAGAGATCGTAGGGCCGGGGACAATCAGCCCCAGCATTTT. Translation gives CSARDRRAGDNQPQHF.

At least ten counts were recorded for this clonotype. This chain links TRBV7-3 with TRBJ2-2; tentatively, D is TRBD1 or TRBD2 (6 bases each). This CDR3 is 18 amino acids long. With 0 bases removed from V and 0 bases from J, the gap between germline ends came to 14 bases. Germline-derived CDR1 and CDR2 are SGHTA and FQGTGA. The CDR3 sequence is CASSLTVGGSANTGELFF. The CDR3 DNA sequence: TGTGCCAGCAGCTTAACGGTCGGGGGCTCCGCGAACACCGGGGAGCTGTTTTTT.

This clonotype was found a few times. The chain uses TRBV19 and TRBJ1-5; possibly TRBD1 for D (5 bases). The germline CDR1 and CDR2 sequences are LNHDA and SQIVND (reference sequence). The CDR3 length is 15 residues. Deletions cut 6 bases from V and 5 bases from J, with 17 bases between. In DNA form, the CDR3 reads TGTGCCAGTAGGGGATGGGGGAACGGTGATCAGCCCCAGCATTTT. Its translation is CASRGWGNGDQPQHF.

Ten or more counts support this clonotype. The gene calls are TRBV20-1 and TRBJ2-6; D is ambiguous. The germline V gene encodes CDR1 DFQATT and CDR2 SNEGSKA (reference sequence). CDR3 length: 14 amino acids. V lost 3 bases to trimming and J lost 1 base, with 7 bases between them. The CDR3 here is CSARPNSGANVLTF. CDR3 in DNA: TGCAGTGCTAGGCCAAATTCTGGGGCCAACGTCCTGACTTTC.

There are many counts of this clonotype. The chain carries TRBV3-1 and TRBJ2-5; TRBD1 matches 11 bases. Per germline, CDR1 LGHDT and CDR2 YNNKEL (reference sequence). Trimming took 0 bases from V and 5 from J; bases not matched to a gene: 8. The CDR3 is made up of 17 amino acids. Written as DNA, the CDR3 is TGTGCCAGCAGCCAAGAAGGACAGGGGGCTGGTTTGGAGACCCAGTACTTC. Translated, it gives CASSQEGQGAGLETQYF.

This clonotype occurred many times. The genes are TRBV20-1 and TRBJ2-7; no clear D gene. Deletions cut 5 bases from V and 3 bases from J, with 20 bases between. Germline lookup yields CDR1 DFQATT and CDR2 SNEGSKA (reference sequence). The CDR3 is made up of 15 amino acids. For the CDR3, the DNA is TGCAGTGCTGCCCGTATCCGGACGGAAAACTACGAGCAGTACTTC. Its translation is CSAARIRTENYEQYF.

The V and J genes are TRBV29-1 and TRBJ2-7, with 10 bases matching TRBD1. V lost 1 base to trimming and J lost 5 bases; unmatched junction nucleotides: 8. CDR1 is SQVTM and CDR2 is ANQGSEA in the germline V gene. This CDR3 comprises 15 residues. This CDR3 is CSVEGYTGQGNEQYF. The CDR3 coding sequence is TGCAGCGTTGAAGGGTATACGGGACAGGGGAACGAGCAGTACTTC.

There are many counts of this clonotype. V is TRBV11-3 and J is TRBJ1-1, with 8 nucleotides matching TRBD1. This CDR3 spans 14 amino acids. V lost 2 bases and J lost 4; bases outside the gene matches: 3. Germline V lookup: CDR1 SGHNT, CDR2 YENEEA. In DNA form, the CDR3 reads TGTGCCAGCAGCTTAATAGACAGGGGCACTGAAGCTTTCTTT. It is translated as CASSLIDRGTEAFF.

This clonotype has a handful of counts. The J gene is TRBJ2-5, the V gene TRBV4-1; tentative D call: TRBD2 (6 bases). Germline lookup yields CDR1 MGHRA and CDR2 YSYEKL. The V gene lost 4 bases and the J gene lost 2 bases, with 11 bases spanning the gap. The CDR3 length is 14 residues. The CDR3 DNA sequence: TGCGCCAGCAGCCCGGGGGACGGACAAGAGACCCAGTACTTC. This sequence encodes CASSPGDGQETQYF.

This clonotype was recorded many times. The chain uses TRBV5-1 and TRBJ2-3, with TRBD1 matching 7 bases. Germline V gene sequence: CDR1 SGHRS, CDR2 YFSETQ. The CDR3 is 14 amino acids. Unmatched junction bases numbered 3, after V lost 3 bases and J lost 2 bases. In DNA form, the CDR3 reads TGCGCCAGCAGCTCGGACAGGAACACAGATACGCAGTATTTT. Its protein is CASSSDRNTDTQYF. The full variable domain, with the rest looked up from reference TRBV5-1 and TRBJ2-3, is KAGVTQTPRYLIKTRGQQVTLSCSPISGHRSVSWYQQTPGQGLQFLFEYFSETQRNKGNFPGRFSGRQFSNSRSEMNVSTLELGDSALYLCASSSDRNTDTQYFGPGTRLTVL.

This clonotype has ten or more counts. The chain uses TRBV18 and TRBJ2-5, with D unresolved. The V and J ends lost 0 bases and 4 bases respectively, with 12 bases between them. Germline-derived CDR1 and CDR2 are KGHSH and LQKENI. The CDR3 runs 15 residues. CDR3 protein: CASSPPLRNGETQYF. In DNA form, the CDR3 reads TGTGCCAGCTCACCACCGCTCAGGAATGGAGAGACCCAGTACTTC.

In its sample, this clonotype was seen many times. The chain has TRBV6-1 and TRBJ2-7, with 9 bases that match TRBD1. The V gene's germline CDR1 is MNHNS and CDR2 SASEGT. The CDR3 is 16 residues long. The ends lost 6 bases at V and 3 bases at J; junction bases unmatched: 12. The CDR3 DNA reads as TGTGCCAGCAGACGTACAGGCGGGACAGGGATCTACGAGCAGTACTTC. Its translation is CASRRTGGTGIYEQYF.